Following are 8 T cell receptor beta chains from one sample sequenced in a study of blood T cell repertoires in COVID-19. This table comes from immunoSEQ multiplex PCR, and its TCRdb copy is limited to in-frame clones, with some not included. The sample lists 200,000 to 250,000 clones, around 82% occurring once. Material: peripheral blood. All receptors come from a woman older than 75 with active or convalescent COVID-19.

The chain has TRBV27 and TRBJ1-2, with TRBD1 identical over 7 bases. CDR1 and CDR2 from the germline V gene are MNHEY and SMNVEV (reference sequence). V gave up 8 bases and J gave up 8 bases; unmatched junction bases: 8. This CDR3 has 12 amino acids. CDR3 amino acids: CASGQGVGGYTF. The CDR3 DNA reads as TGTGCCAGCGGGCAGGGGGTTGGAGGCTACACCTTC.

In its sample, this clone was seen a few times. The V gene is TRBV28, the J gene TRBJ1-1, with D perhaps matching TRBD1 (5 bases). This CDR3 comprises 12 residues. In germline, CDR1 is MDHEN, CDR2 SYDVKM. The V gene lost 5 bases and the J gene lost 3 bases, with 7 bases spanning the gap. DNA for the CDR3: TGTGCCAGCAGTGACAGAGACACTGAAGCTTTCTTT. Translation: CASSDRDTEAFF. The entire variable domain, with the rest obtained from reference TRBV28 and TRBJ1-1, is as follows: DVKVTQSSRYLVKRTGEKVFLECVQDMDHENMFWYRQDPGLGLRLIYFSYDVKMKEKGDIPEGYSVSREKKERFSLILESASTNQTSMYLCASSDRDTEAFFGQGTRLTVV.

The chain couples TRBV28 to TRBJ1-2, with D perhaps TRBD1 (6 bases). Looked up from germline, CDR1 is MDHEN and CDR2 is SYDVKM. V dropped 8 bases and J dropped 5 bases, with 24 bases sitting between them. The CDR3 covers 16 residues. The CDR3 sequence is CASSTPSGRGGYGYTF. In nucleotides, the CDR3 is TGTGCCAGCTCTACCCCCAGCGGCAGGGGCGGATATGGCTACACCTTC.

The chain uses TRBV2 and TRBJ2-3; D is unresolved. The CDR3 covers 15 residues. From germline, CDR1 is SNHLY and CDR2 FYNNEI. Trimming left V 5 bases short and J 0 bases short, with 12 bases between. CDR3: CASSLESTSTDTQYF. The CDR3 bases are TGTGCCAGCAGTTTAGAGAGTACTAGCACAGATACGCAGTATTTT.

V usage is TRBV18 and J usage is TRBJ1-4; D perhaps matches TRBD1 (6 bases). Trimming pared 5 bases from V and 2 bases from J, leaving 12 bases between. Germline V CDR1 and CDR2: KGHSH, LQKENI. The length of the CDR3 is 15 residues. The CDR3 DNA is TGTGCCAGCTCATTTTCACAGGGCACTAATGAAAAACTGTTTTTT. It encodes CASSFSQGTNEKLFF.

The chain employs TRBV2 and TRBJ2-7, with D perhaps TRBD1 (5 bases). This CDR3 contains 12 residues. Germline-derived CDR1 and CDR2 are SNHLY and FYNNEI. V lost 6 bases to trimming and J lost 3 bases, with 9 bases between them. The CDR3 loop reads CASSLGHYEQYF. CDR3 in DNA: TGTGCCAGCAGCCTCGGACACTACGAGCAGTACTTC.

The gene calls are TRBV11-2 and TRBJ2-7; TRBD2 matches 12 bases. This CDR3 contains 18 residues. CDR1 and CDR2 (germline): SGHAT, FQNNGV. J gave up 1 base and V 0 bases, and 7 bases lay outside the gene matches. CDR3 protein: CASSLDRLLAGGSYEQYF. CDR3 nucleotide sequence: TGTGCCAGCAGCTTAGATAGGTTACTAGCGGGAGGTTCCTACGAGCAGTACTTC.

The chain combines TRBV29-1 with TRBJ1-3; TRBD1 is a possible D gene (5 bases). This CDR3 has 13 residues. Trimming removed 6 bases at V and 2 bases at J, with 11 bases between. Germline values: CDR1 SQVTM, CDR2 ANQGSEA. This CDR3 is CSVAPGAGNTIYF. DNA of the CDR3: TGCAGCGTGGCCCCGGGGGCTGGAAACACCATATATTTT.